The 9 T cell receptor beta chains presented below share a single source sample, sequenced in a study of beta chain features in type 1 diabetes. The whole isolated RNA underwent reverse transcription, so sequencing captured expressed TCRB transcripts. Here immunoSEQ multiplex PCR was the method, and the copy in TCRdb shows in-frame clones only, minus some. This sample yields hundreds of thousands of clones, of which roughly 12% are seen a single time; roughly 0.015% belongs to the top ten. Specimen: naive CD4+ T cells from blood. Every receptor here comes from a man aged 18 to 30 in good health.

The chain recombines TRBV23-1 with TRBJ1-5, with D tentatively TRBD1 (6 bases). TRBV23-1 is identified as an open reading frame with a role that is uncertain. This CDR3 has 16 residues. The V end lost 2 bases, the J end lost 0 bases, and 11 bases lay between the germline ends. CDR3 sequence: CASSQPTGLSNQPQHF. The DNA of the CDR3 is TGCGCCAGCAGTCAACCGACAGGCCTTAGCAATCAGCCCCAGCATTTT.

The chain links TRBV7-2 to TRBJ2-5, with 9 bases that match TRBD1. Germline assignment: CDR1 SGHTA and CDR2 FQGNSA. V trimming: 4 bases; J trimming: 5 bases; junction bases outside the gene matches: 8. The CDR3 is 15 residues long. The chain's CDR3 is CASSWETGGWETQYF. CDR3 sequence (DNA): TGTGCCAGCAGCTGGGAGACAGGGGGTTGGGAGACCCAGTACTTC.

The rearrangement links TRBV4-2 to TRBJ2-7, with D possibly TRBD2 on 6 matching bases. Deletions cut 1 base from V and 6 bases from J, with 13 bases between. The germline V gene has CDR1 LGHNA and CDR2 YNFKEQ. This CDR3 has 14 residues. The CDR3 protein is CASSQVLEGSEQYF. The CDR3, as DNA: TGTGCCAGCAGCCAAGTCTTGGAGGGCTCCGAGCAGTACTTC.

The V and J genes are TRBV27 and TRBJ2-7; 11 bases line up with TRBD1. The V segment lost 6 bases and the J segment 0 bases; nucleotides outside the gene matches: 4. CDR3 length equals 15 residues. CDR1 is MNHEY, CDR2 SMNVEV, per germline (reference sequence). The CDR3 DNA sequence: TGTGCCAGCAGCAGGACAGGGGGCGCCTCCTACGAGCAGTACTTC. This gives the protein CASSRTGGASYEQYF.

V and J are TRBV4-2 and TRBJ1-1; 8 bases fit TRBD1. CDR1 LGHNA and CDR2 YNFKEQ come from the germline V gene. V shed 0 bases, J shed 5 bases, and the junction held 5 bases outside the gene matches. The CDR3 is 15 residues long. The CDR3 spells CASSQDRTGRTEAFF. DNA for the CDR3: TGTGCCAGCAGCCAAGATAGGACAGGGAGGACTGAAGCTTTCTTT.

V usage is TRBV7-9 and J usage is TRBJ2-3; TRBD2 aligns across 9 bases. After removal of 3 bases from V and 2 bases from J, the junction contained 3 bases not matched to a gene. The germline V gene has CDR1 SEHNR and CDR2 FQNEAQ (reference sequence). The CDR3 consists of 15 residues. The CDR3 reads CASSLSSGNTDTQYF. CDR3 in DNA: TGTGCCAGCAGCTTGTCTAGCGGGAACACAGATACGCAGTATTTT. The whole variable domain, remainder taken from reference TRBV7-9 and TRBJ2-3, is DTGVSQNPRHKITKRGQNVTFRCDPISEHNRLYWYRQTLGQGPEFLTYFQNEAQLEKSRLLSDRFSAERPKGSFSTLEIQRTEQGDSAMYLCASSLSSGNTDTQYFGPGTRLTVL.

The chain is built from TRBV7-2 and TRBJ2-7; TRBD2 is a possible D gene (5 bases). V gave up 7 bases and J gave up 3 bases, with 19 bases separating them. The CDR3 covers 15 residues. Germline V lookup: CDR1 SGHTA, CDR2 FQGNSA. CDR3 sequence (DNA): TGTGCCAGCAACAGCGCTCCGGGAATCGGCTACGAGCAGTACTTC. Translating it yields CASNSAPGIGYEQYF.

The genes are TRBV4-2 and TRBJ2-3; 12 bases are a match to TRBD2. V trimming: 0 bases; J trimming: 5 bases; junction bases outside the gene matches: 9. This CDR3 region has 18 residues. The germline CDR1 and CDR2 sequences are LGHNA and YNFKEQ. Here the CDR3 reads CASSQEPWTSGIGDTQYF. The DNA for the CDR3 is TGTGCCAGCAGCCAAGAACCTTGGACTAGCGGGATTGGAGATACGCAGTATTTT.

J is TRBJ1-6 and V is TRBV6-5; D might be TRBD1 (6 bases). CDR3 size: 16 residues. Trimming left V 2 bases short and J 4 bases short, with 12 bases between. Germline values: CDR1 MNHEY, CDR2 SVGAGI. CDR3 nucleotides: TGTGCCAGCAGTTACCGACAGGTCCCTTATAATTCACCCCTCCACTTT. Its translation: CASSYRQVPYNSPLHF.